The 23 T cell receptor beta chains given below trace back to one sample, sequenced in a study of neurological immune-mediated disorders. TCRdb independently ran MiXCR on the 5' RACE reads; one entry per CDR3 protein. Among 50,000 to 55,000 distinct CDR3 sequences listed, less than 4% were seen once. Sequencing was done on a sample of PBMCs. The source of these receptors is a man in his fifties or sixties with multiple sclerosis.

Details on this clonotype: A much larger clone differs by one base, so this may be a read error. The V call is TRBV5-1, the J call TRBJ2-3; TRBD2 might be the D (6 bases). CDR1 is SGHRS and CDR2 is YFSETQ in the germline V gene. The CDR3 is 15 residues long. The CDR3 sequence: CASERAVDETDTRYF. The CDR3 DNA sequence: TGCGCCAGCGAGCGGGCGGTGGACGAAACAGATACGCGGTATTTT.

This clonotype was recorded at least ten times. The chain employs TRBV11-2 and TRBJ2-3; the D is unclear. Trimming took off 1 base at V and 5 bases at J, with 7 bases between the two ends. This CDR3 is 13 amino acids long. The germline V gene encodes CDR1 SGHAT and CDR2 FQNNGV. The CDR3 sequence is CASSLGRIDTQYF. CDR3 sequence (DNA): TGTGCCAGCAGCTTAGGCAGGATAGATACGCAGTATTTT.

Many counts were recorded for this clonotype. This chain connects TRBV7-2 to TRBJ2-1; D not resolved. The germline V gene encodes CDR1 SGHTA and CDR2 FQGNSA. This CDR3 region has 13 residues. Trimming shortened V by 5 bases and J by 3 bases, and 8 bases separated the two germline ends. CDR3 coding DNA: TGTGCCAGCAGCCGAACATACTACAATGAGCAGTTCTTC. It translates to CASSRTYYNEQFF.

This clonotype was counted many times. CDR3 amino acids: CSARDPSGSPGQYF. CDR3 DNA sequence: TGCAGTGCTAGAGATCCCAGCGGGAGTCCCGGGCAGTACTTC. This rearrangement joins TRBV20-1 to TRBJ2-7, with 8 nucleotides matching TRBD2. Losses at the gene ends were 0 bases for V and 9 bases for J; bases not matched to a gene: 10. Germline assignment: CDR1 DFQATT and CDR2 SNEGSKA (reference sequence). CDR3 length equals 14 residues.

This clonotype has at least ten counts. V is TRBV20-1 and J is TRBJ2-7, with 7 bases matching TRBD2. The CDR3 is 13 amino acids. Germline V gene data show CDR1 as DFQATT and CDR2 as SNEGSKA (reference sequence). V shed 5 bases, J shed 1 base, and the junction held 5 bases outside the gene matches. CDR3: CSAQTSHSYEQYF. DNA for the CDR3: TGCAGTGCTCAGACTAGCCATTCCTACGAGCAGTACTTC.

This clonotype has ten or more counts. In nucleotides, the CDR3 is TGCGCCAGCAGCTTGTCAACCCAGGGGGTAGCTGATGAGCAGTTCTTC. Its translation is CASSLSTQGVADEQFF. V is TRBV5-1 and J is TRBJ2-1; 7 bases are a match to TRBD1. The length of the CDR3 is 16 residues. CDR1 SGHRS and CDR2 YFSETQ come from the germline V gene. Trimming cost V 1 base and J 8 bases; bases outside gene matches: 12.

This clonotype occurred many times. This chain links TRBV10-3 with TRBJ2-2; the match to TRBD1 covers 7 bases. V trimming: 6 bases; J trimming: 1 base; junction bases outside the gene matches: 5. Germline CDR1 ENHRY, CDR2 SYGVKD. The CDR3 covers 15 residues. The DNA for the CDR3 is TGTGCCATCAGGACCGGGACAGTGAACACCGGGGAGCTGTTTTTT. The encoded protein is CAIRTGTVNTGELFF.

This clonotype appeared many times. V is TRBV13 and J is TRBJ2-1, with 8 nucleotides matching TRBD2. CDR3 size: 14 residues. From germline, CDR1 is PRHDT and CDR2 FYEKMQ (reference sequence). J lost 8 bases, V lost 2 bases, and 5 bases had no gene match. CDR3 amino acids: CASSLSGRVYEQFF. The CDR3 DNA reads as TGTGCCAGCAGCTTAAGCGGGAGAGTCTATGAGCAGTTCTTC.

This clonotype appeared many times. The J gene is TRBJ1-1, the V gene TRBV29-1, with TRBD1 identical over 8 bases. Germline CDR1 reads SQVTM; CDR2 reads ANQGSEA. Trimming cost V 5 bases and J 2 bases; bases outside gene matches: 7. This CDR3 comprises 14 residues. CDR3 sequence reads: CSVRRQGPNTEAFF. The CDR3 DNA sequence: TGCAGCGTTAGAAGACAGGGGCCAAACACTGAAGCTTTCTTT.

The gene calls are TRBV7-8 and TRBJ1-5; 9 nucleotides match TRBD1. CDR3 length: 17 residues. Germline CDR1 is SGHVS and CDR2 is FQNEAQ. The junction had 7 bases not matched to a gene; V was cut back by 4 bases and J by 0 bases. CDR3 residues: CASSSRTGVNSNQPQHF. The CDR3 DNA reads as TGTGCCAGCAGCTCCAGGACAGGGGTTAATAGCAATCAGCCCCAGCATTTT.

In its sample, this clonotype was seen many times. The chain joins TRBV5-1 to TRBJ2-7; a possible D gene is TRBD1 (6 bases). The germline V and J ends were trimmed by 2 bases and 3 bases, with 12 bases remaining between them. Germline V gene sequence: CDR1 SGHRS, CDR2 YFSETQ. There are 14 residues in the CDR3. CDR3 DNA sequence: TGCGCCAGCAGCTTTCGACAGGACAGCTACGAGCAGTACTTC. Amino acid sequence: CASSFRQDSYEQYF.

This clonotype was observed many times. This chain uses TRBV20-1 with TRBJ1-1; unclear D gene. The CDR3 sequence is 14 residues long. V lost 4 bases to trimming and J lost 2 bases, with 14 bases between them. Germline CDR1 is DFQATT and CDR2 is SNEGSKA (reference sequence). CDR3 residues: CSAKDLRGNTEAFF. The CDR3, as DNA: TGCAGTGCTAAGGATTTACGGGGAAACACTGAAGCTTTCTTT.

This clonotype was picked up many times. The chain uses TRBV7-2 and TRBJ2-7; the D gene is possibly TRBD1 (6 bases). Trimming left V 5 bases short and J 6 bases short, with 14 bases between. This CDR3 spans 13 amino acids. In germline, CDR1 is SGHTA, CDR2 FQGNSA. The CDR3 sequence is CASSLVLGGEQYF. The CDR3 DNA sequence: TGTGCCAGCAGCCTCGTGCTAGGGGGCGAGCAGTACTTC.

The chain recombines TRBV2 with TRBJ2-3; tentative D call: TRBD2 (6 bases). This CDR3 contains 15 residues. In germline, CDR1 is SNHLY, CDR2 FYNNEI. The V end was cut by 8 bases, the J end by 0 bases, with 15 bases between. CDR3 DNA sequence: TGTGCCAGCTTATTTATGGGGGGTAGCACAGATACGCAGTATTTT. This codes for CASLFMGGSTDTQYF.

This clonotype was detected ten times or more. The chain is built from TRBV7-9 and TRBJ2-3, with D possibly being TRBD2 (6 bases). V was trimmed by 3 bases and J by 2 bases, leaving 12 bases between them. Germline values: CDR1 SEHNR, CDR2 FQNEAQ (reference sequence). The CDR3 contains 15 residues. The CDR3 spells CASSFRPGATDTQYF. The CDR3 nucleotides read TGTGCCAGCAGCTTTCGTCCGGGAGCCACAGATACGCAGTATTTT.

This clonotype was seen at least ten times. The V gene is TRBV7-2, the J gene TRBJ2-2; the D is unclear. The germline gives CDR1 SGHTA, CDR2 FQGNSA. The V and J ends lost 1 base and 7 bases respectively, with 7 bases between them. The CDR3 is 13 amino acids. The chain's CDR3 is CASSLEVYGELFF. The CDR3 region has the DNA TGTGCCAGCAGCTTAGAGGTCTACGGGGAGCTGTTTTTT.

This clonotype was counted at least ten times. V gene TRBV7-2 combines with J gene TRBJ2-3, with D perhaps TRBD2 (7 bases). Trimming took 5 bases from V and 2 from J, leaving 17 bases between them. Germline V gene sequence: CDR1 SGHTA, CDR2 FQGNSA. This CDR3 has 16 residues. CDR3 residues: CASSRRAGAYTDTQYF. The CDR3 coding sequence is TGTGCCAGCAGCCGCAGGGCGGGGGCCTACACAGATACGCAGTATTTT.

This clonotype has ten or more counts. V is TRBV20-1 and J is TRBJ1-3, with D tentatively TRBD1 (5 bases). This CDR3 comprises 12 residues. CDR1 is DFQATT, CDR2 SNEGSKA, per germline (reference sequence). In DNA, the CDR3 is TGCTCGATTAGGGGCTCTGGAAACACCATATATTTT. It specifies CSIRGSGNTIYF.

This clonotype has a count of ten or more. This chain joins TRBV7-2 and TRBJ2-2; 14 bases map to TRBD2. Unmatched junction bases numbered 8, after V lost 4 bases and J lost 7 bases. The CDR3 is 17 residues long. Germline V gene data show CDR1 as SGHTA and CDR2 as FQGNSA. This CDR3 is CASSSSTSGRAGGELFF. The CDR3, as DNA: TGTGCCAGCAGCTCATCGACTAGCGGGAGGGCCGGCGGGGAGCTGTTTTTT. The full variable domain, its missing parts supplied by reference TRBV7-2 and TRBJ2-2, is GAGVSQSPSNKVTEKGKDVELRCDPISGHTALYWYRQSLGQGLEFLIYFQGNSAPDKSGLPSDRFSAERTGGSVSTLTIQRTQQEDSAVYLCASSSSTSGRAGGELFFGEGSRLTVL.

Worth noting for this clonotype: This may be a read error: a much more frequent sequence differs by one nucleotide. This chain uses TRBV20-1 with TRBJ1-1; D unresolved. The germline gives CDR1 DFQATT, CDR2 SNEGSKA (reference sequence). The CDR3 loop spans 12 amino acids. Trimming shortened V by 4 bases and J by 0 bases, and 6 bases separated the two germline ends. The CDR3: CSATTMNTEAFF. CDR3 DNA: TGCAGTGCTACTACGATGAACACTGAAGCTTTCTTT.

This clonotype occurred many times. The chain's CDR3 is CASRPERKPDDTQYF. The CDR3 DNA sequence: TGTGCCAGCAGACCTGAGCGGAAACCCGACGATACGCAGTATTTT. The V call is TRBV7-8, the J call TRBJ2-3; D is perhaps TRBD2 (5 bases). The CDR3 is made up of 15 amino acids. With 6 bases removed from V and 6 bases from J, the gap between germline ends came to 19 bases. Germline V gene sequence: CDR1 SGHVS, CDR2 FQNEAQ. The entire variable domain, with the rest obtained from reference TRBV7-8 and TRBJ2-3, is as follows: GAGVSQSPRYKVAKRGQDVALRCDPISGHVSLFWYQQALGQGPEFLTYFQNEAQLDKSGLPSDRFFAERPEGSVSTLKIQRTQQEDSAVYLCASRPERKPDDTQYFGPGTRLTVL.

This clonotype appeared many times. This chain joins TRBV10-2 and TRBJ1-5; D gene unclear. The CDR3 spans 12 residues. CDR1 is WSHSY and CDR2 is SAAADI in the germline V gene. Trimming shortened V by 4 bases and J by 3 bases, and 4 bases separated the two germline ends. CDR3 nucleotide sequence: TGCGCCAGCAGTGGAACCAATCAGCCCCAGCATTTT. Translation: CASSGTNQPQHF.

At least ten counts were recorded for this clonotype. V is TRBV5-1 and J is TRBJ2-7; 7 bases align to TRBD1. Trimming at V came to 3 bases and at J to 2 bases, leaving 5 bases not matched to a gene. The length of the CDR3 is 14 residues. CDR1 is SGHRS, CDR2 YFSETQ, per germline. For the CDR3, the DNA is TGCGCCAGCAGCTATACTGGACAGGCCTACGAGCAGTACTTC. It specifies CASSYTGQAYEQYF.